The 31 T cell receptor beta chains given below trace back to one sample, sequenced in a study of Ad26.COV2.S vaccination and SARS-CoV-2 variants. Using immunoSEQ multiplex PCR, the repertoire was profiled, and TCRdb retains in-frame clones only, with some absent. The profile shows approximately 340,000 clones, around 84% of them singletons. The treatment denotes: about 20 received Ad26.COV2.S at low or high dose, single or two shots; several received placebo; per-sample allocation not given. Sample collection was performed on day 63 after the first vaccine or placebo injection. The specimen was peripheral blood, collected in a trial of Ad26.COV2.S vaccine versus placebo. All receptors come from a person between 18 and 65 years old who received the Ad26.COV2.S COVID-19 vaccine or a placebo.

This sequence joins TRBV15 and TRBJ1-5; TRBD1 might be the D (5 bases). V gave up 0 bases and J gave up 1 base, with 10 bases separating them. The V gene's germline CDR1 is LNHNV and CDR2 YYDKDF (reference sequence). The CDR3 runs 16 residues. CDR3 residues: CATSREKQGSNQPQHF. CDR3 sequence (DNA): TGTGCCACCAGCAGAGAAAAGCAGGGAAGCAATCAGCCCCAGCATTTT.

This sequence joins TRBV27 and TRBJ2-7; D possibly corresponds to TRBD2 (5 bases). The CDR3 covers 14 residues. CDR1 and CDR2 from the germline V gene are MNHEY and SMNVEV (reference sequence). The ends were cut back, 6 bases at V and 0 bases at J, with 12 bases in the middle. CDR3 in DNA: TGTGCCAGCAGGAACAGCGGAAGCTCCTACGAGCAGTACTTC. It yields the protein CASRNSGSSYEQYF.

This clone was detected only once. The junction shows a germline mismatch at one end, possibly a read error. CDR3 nucleotide sequence: TGCGCCAGCAGCGAGGGGAACGCTGAAGCTTTCTTT. It translates to CASSEGNAEAFF. This sequence joins TRBV5-1 and TRBJ1-1; D may be TRBD1 (5 bases). The CDR3 runs to 12 residues. Germline V lookup: CDR1 SGHRS, CDR2 YFSETQ.

Comments on this clone: Being one base from a much bigger clone, this may be a read error. The chain links TRBV28 to TRBJ2-1, with D unclear. The CDR3 is 11 amino acids. The germline V gene encodes CDR1 MDHEN and CDR2 SYDVKM. The V end was cut by 5 bases, the J end by 4 bases, with 3 bases between. CDR3 loop: CASSVYNEQFF. In nucleotides, the CDR3 is TGTGCCAGCAGTGTATACAATGAGCAGTTCTTC.

CDR3 nucleotides: TGCGCCAGCAGCGGGGACTCGTCCTACAATGAGCAGTTCTTC. Its translation: CASSGDSSYNEQFF. The chain links TRBV5-1 to TRBJ2-1; D may be TRBD2 (6 bases). The germline V and J ends were trimmed by 4 bases and 1 base, with 9 bases remaining between them. Germline V CDR1 and CDR2: SGHRS, YFSETQ. The CDR3 consists of 14 residues.

The chain joins TRBV7-2 to TRBJ2-1; 8 bases align to TRBD2. Germline values: CDR1 SGHTA, CDR2 FQGNSA. The CDR3 extends over 16 amino acids. V lost 5 bases to trimming and J lost 8 bases; unmatched junction nucleotides: 14. CDR3 protein: CASSPTPGLVPDEQFF. The DNA for the CDR3 is TGTGCCAGCAGCCCGACGCCGGGACTAGTTCCCGATGAGCAGTTCTTC.

A word on this clone: Additional DNA sequences in this sample encode the identical CDR3. The gene calls are TRBV5-1 and TRBJ2-7; D possibly uses TRBD1 or TRBD2 (6 bases each). Trimming left V 4 bases short and J 3 bases short, with 11 bases between. Germline CDR1 SGHRS, CDR2 YFSETQ. The CDR3 extends over 13 amino acids. CDR3 nucleotide sequence: TGCGCCAGCAGCCTAGGGGGAGGCTACGAGCAGTACTTC. This translates into CASSLGGGYEQYF.

The chain has TRBV15 and TRBJ2-3; D unclear. CDR3 length: 17 amino acids. V was shortened by 0 bases and J by 6 bases, with 19 bases between the two germline ends. Germline lookup yields CDR1 LNHNV and CDR2 YYDKDF (reference sequence). CDR3 amino acids: CATSRDRLVLAVDTQYF. CDR3 DNA sequence: TGTGCCACCAGCAGAGATCGTTTGGTTCTTGCGGTGGATACGCAGTATTTT.

The chain is built from TRBV3-1 (or the pseudogene TRBV3-2) and TRBJ2-1; no firm D call. The CDR3 is made up of 12 amino acids. Germline CDR1 and CDR2: LGHDT and YNNKEL (reference sequence). The V end lost 7 bases, the J end lost 6 bases, and 10 bases lay between the germline ends. CDR3 amino acids: CASNILGNEQFF. The CDR3, as DNA: TGTGCCAGCAATATCCTCGGCAATGAGCAGTTCTTC.

The chain links TRBV7-2 to TRBJ1-6; 7 bases match TRBD1. The CDR3 extends over 14 amino acids. The junction had 12 bases not matched to a gene; V was cut back by 6 bases and J by 13 bases. Germline-derived CDR1 and CDR2 are SGHTA and FQGNSA. CDR3 loop: CASRNATGWAPLHF. The CDR3 DNA sequence: TGTGCCAGCAGGAACGCGACAGGGTGGGCGCCCCTCCACTTT.

CDR3 protein: CASRQYQETQYF. In nucleotides, the CDR3 is TGTGCCAGCAGACAGTACCAAGAGACCCAGTACTTC. The chain links TRBV2 to TRBJ2-5; D is unresolved. The CDR3 runs to 12 residues. Germline V gene sequence: CDR1 SNHLY, CDR2 FYNNEI. The V end was cut by 6 bases, the J end by 0 bases, with 5 bases between. Based on the CDR3 plus reference TRBV2 and TRBJ2-5, the full variable domain is EPEVTQTPSHQVTQMGQEVILRCVPISNHLYFYWYRQILGQKVEFLVSFYNNEISEKSEIFDDQFSVERPDGSNFTLKIRSTKLEDSAMYFCASRQYQETQYFGPGTRLLVL.

The chain couples TRBV2 to TRBJ2-7, with D hard to call. CDR1 and CDR2 from the germline V gene are SNHLY and FYNNEI. Trimming pared 8 bases from V and 5 bases from J, leaving 19 bases between. The CDR3 totals 14 residues. This chain's CDR3 is CASGRAGPIHEQYF. The DNA of the CDR3 is TGTGCCAGCGGACGGGCTGGACCGATACACGAGCAGTACTTC.

There are a few counts of this clone. The chain couples TRBV24-1 to TRBJ2-7; 7 nucleotides match TRBD1. CDR3 length: 15 residues. Trimming at V came to 5 bases and at J to 1 base, leaving 7 bases not matched to a gene. The germline CDR1 and CDR2 sequences are KGHDR and SFDVKD. CDR3 sequence (DNA): TGTGCCACCAGTGCCTCCGGGACAGCGTCCTACGAGCAGTACTTC. This codes for CATSASGTASYEQYF.

In regard to this clone: Sequence at one end of the junction differs from germline and may be a read error. This chain connects TRBV18 to TRBJ2-6, with D perhaps TRBD1 or TRBD2 (6 bases each). Germline V CDR1 and CDR2: KGHSH, LQKENI. The CDR3 covers 15 residues. For the CDR3, the DNA is TGTGCCAGCTCGGAATTGGTGTCGGGGGCCGACGTCCTGACTTTC. Translating it yields CASSELVSGADVLTF.

The CDR3 loop reads CAITDRIRNQPQHF. CDR3 bases: TGTGCCATTACGGACAGGATTCGCAATCAGCCCCAGCATTTT. The gene calls are TRBV10-3 and TRBJ1-5; 7 nucleotides agree with TRBD1. CDR1 is ENHRY and CDR2 is SYGVKD in the germline V gene. This CDR3 is built from 14 residues. Losses at the gene ends were 9 bases for V and 2 bases for J; bases not matched to a gene: 7.

The chain recombines TRBV5-1 with TRBJ2-1; possibly TRBD1 for D (5 bases). Germline loops: CDR1 SGHRS, CDR2 YFSETQ. V was trimmed by 3 bases and J by 8 bases, leaving 15 bases between them. The CDR3 runs 14 residues. The CDR3 loop reads CASSYEGRVDEQFF. The CDR3, as DNA: TGCGCCAGCAGCTATGAAGGCAGGGTAGATGAGCAGTTCTTC.

V usage is TRBV20-1 and J usage is TRBJ2-5, with D unclear. The CDR3 contains 11 residues. Trimming stripped 6 bases from V and 2 bases from J, with 7 bases between. Looked up from germline, CDR1 is DFQATT and CDR2 is SNEGSKA (reference sequence). The CDR3 loop reads CSAAVQETQYF. DNA of the CDR3: TGCAGTGCCGCGGTACAAGAGACCCAGTACTTC.

This clone is a singleton in its sample. The gene calls are TRBV2 and TRBJ2-2; weak D call: TRBD1 (5 bases). V was trimmed by 7 bases and J by 6 bases, leaving 15 bases between them. Per germline, CDR1 SNHLY and CDR2 FYNNEI. The CDR3 covers 14 residues. CDR3 in amino acids: CASTYSRAAGELFF. The CDR3 bases are TGTGCCAGCACGTACAGCAGGGCGGCCGGGGAGCTGTTTTTT. The complete variable domain, with remaining parts taken from reference TRBV2 and TRBJ2-2, reads EPEVTQTPSHQVTQMGQEVILRCVPISNHLYFYWYRQILGQKVEFLVSFYNNEISEKSEIFDDQFSVERPDGSNFTLKIRSTKLEDSAMYFCASTYSRAAGELFFGEGSRLTVL.

This chain links TRBV7-2 with TRBJ2-3; TRBD2 might be the D (5 bases). The germline V gene has CDR1 SGHTA and CDR2 FQGNSA. The V end lost 5 bases, the J end lost 1 base, and 13 bases lay between the germline ends. This CDR3 comprises 15 residues. The CDR3 nucleotides read TGTGCCAGCAGCGGGCGTCTAGCAGGCACAGATACGCAGTATTTT. Protein: CASSGRLAGTDTQYF.

This clone was detected only once. The chain employs TRBV12-3 or TRBV12-4 and TRBJ2-7, with D perhaps given as TRBD1 or TRBD2 (6 bases each). The CDR3 runs 13 residues. The ends were cut back, 3 bases at V and 4 bases at J, with 10 bases in the middle. The CDR3 DNA reads TGTGCCAGCAGTTTCGGGGGCCAATACGAGCAGTACTTC. This encodes CASSFGGQYEQYF.

This rearrangement joins TRBV19 to TRBJ2-6; no clear D. Looked up from germline, CDR1 is LNHDA and CDR2 is SQIVND (reference sequence). The CDR3 length is 16 residues. Trimming shortened V by 5 bases and J by 0 bases, and 11 bases separated the two germline ends. CDR3 residues: CASSPTHISGANVLTF. CDR3 coding DNA: TGTGCCAGTAGTCCCACACATATCTCTGGGGCCAACGTCCTGACTTTC.

The V call is TRBV27, the J call TRBJ2-7; D possibly corresponds to TRBD1 (6 bases). V was clipped by 2 bases and J by 7 bases, with 18 bases between them. This CDR3 has 15 amino acids. The V gene's germline CDR1 is MNHEY and CDR2 SMNVEV (reference sequence). The CDR3 protein is CASSLNSKGDPEQYF. The CDR3 bases are TGTGCCAGCAGTTTAAATTCCAAGGGGGACCCGGAGCAGTACTTC.

This clone was counted between two and nine times. The V gene is TRBV7-6, the J gene TRBJ2-7; TRBD1 matches 8 bases. The CDR3 covers 14 residues. The ends lost 5 bases at V and 2 bases at J; junction bases unmatched: 5. CDR1 and CDR2 (germline): SGHVS, FNYEAQ. The DNA of the CDR3 is TGTGCCAGCAGCACCCGACAGGGGACCTACGAGCAGTACTTC. This gives the protein CASSTRQGTYEQYF.

The genes are TRBV5-4 and TRBJ2-2; 9 nucleotides align to TRBD1. V trimming: 4 bases; J trimming: 1 base; junction bases outside the gene matches: 2. This CDR3 has 15 amino acids. Germline CDR1 and CDR2: SGHNT and YYREEE (reference sequence). CDR3 in DNA: TGTGCCAGCAGCCGGACAGGGGTGAACACCGGGGAGCTGTTTTTT. This encodes CASSRTGVNTGELFF. The variable domain in full, with the rest retrieved from reference TRBV5-4 and TRBJ2-2, is ETGVTQSPTHLIKTRGQQVTLRCSSQSGHNTVSWYQQALGQGPQFIFQYYREEENGRGNFPPRFSGLQFPNYSSELNVNALELDDSALYLCASSRTGVNTGELFFGEGSRLTVL.

V is TRBV21-1 and J is TRBJ2-3; TRBD1 is the table's D call and was not checked against the DNA. TRBV21-1 is marked as a pseudogene. The CDR3 sequence is 16 residues long. For the CDR3, the DNA is TGTGCCAGCAGCAAATCAGGGGTAGGGAGCACAGATACGCAGTATTTT. It specifies CASSKSGVGSTDTQYF.

This clone was recorded only once. The chain carries TRBV7-8 and TRBJ1-1, with D tentatively TRBD1 (5 bases). The CDR3 sequence is 15 residues long. V was trimmed by 5 bases and J by 2 bases, leaving 15 bases between them. The germline V gene has CDR1 SGHVS and CDR2 FQNEAQ. CDR3 nucleotide sequence: TGTGCCAGCAGCCCCGACAGAAGGTATAACACTGAAGCTTTCTTT. Protein product: CASSPDRRYNTEAFF. The entire variable domain, with the rest obtained from reference TRBV7-8 and TRBJ1-1, is as follows: GAGVSQSPRYKVAKRGQDVALRCDPISGHVSLFWYQQALGQGPEFLTYFQNEAQLDKSGLPSDRFFAERPEGSVSTLKIQRTQQEDSAVYLCASSPDRRYNTEAFFGQGTRLTVV.

This clone was detected only a few times. This chain links TRBV7-9 with TRBJ2-3; the D is unclear. The CDR3 consists of 14 residues. The V end was cut by 3 bases, the J end by 0 bases, with 7 bases between. CDR1 SEHNR and CDR2 FQNEAQ come from the germline V gene (reference sequence). The DNA for the CDR3 is TGTGCCAGCAGCTTCAGTTCTAGCACAGATACGCAGTATTTT. Its translation is CASSFSSSTDTQYF.

As to this clone: Since a much larger clone is just one base distant, this may be a read error. The CDR3 loop is CASSASYEQYF. In DNA, the CDR3 is TGTGCCAGCAGCGCCTCCTACGAGCAGTACTTC. The chain recombines TRBV3-1 (or the pseudogene TRBV3-2) with TRBJ2-7; D unclear. The V end lost 5 bases, the J end lost 0 bases, and 2 bases lay between the germline ends. Germline lookup yields CDR1 LGHDT and CDR2 YNNKEL (reference sequence). The CDR3 is 11 amino acids.

The rearrangement uses TRBV10-3 and TRBJ2-3, with TRBD1 matching over 9 bases. Trimming removed 4 bases from V and 3 bases from J; junction bases left unmatched: 8. This CDR3 comprises 16 residues. Germline CDR1 is ENHRY and CDR2 is SYGVKD. CDR3: CAISASSGQGTDTQYF. The DNA for the CDR3 is TGTGCCATCAGTGCGTCCTCGGGACAGGGTACAGATACGCAGTATTTT.

The chain has TRBV19 and TRBJ2-2; possibly TRBD1 for D (7 bases). The germline V gene has CDR1 LNHDA and CDR2 SQIVND (reference sequence). Deletions cut 4 bases from V and 4 bases from J, with 16 bases between. CDR3 length: 16 residues. CDR3 coding DNA: TGTGCCAGTAGTACGATCCGACAGGGAGGCACCGGGGAGCTGTTTTTT. It is translated as CASSTIRQGGTGELFF.

The rearrangement uses TRBV6-6 and TRBJ1-6, with D possibly TRBD1 on 6 matching bases. Germline V gene data show CDR1 as MNHNY and CDR2 as SVGAGI (reference sequence). V lost 6 bases and J 8 bases, leaving 8 bases between the germline ends. This CDR3 region has 12 residues. The CDR3 spells CASSRQDSPLHF. In nucleotides, the CDR3 is TGTGCCAGCAGCCGACAGGATTCACCCCTCCACTTT.